The clone carrying this T cell receptor beta chain has at least ten counts. This record comes from a study of T cells in Graves' hyperthyroidism and ophthalmopathy. About the research overall: Peripheral blood was obtained at initial diagnosis, preceding any treatment.

The V and J ends lost 4 bases and 1 base, in that order; junction bases with no gene match: 10. This CDR3 contains 17 residues. The germline V gene encodes CDR1 SGHRS and CDR2 YFSETQ. Amplification yielded TCR beta CDR3 regions, with RNA transcripts as the source. Initially, a first-round RT-PCR of the TCR CDR3 employed the HTBI primer set. MiXCR was run by TCRdb on the multiplex PCR reads, yielding one entry per CDR3 protein. The table lists about 300,000 distinct CDR3 sequences, less than 20% of them singletons. The genes are TRBV5-1 and TRBJ2-3; 9 bases match TRBD2. The specimen sequenced was blood. This TCR was recovered from a middle-aged man with Graves' ophthalmopathy. DNA for the CDR3: TGCGCCAGCAGCCCTCGGGGTAGCGGGAGTGGCACAGATACGCAGTATTTT. Translating gives CASSPRGSGSGTDTQYF. Full variable domain (rest looked up from reference TRBV5-1 and TRBJ2-3): KAGVTQTPRYLIKTRGQQVTLSCSPISGHRSVSWYQQTPGQGLQFLFEYFSETQRNKGNFPGRFSGRQFSNSRSEMNVSTLELGDSALYLCASSPRGSGSGTDTQYFGPGTRLTVL.